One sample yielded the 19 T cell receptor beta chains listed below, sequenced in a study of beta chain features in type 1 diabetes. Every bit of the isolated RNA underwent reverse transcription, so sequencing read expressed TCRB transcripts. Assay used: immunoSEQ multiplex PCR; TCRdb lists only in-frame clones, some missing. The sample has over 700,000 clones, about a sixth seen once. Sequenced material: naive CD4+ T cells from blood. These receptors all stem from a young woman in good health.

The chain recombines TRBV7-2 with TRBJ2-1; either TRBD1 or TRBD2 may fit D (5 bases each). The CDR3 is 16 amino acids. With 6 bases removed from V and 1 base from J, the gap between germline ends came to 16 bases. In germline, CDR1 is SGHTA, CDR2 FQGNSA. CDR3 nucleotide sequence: TGTGCCAGCAGTCTAAACCGGGACCCGTCCTACAATGAGCAGTTCTTC. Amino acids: CASSLNRDPSYNEQFF.

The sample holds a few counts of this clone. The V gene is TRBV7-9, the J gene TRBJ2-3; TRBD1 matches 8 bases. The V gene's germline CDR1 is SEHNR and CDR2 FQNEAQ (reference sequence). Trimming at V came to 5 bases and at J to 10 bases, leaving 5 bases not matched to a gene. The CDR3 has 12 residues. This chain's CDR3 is CASSVSGGSQYF. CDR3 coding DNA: TGTGCCAGCAGCGTTTCAGGGGGCTCGCAGTATTTT.

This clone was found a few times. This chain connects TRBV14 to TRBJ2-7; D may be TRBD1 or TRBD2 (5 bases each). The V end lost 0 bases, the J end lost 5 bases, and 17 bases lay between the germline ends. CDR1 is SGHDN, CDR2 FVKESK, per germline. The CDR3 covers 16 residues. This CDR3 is CASSQEEKRDVHEQYF. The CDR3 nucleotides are TGTGCCAGCAGCCAAGAAGAAAAGAGGGACGTGCACGAGCAGTACTTC.

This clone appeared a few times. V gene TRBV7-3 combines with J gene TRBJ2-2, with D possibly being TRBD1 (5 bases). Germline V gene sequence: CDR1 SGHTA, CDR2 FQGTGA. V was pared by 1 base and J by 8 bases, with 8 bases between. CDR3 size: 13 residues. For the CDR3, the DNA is TGTGCCAGCAGCTTAAAGGGGCCTGGGGAGCTGTTTTTT. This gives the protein CASSLKGPGELFF.

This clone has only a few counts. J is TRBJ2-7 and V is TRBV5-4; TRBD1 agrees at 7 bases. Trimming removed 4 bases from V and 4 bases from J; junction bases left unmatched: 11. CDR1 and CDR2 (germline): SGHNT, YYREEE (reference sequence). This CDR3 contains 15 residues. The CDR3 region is CASSHGQAGSYEQYF. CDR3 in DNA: TGTGCCAGCAGCCACGGACAGGCTGGAAGTTACGAGCAGTACTTC.

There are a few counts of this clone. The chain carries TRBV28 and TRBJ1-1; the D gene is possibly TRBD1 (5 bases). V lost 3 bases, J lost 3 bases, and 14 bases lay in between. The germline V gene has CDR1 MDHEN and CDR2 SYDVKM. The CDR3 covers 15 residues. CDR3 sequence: CASSLGGRGDTEAFF. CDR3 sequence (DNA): TGTGCCAGCAGTTTGGGAGGACGGGGGGACACTGAAGCTTTCTTT.

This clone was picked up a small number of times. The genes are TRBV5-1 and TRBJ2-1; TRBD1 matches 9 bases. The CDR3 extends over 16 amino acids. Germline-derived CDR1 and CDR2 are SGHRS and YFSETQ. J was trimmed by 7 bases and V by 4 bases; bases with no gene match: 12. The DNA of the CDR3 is TGCGCCAGCAGCGAAAACAGGGGGCTATTAAGAAATGAGCAGTTCTTC. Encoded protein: CASSENRGLLRNEQFF.

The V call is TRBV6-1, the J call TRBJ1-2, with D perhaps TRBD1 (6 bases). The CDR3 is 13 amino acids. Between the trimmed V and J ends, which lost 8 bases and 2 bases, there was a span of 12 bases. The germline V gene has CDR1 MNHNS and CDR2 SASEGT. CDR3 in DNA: TGTGCCAGCTTCGACAGGTTAAACTATGGCTACACCTTC. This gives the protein CASFDRLNYGYTF.

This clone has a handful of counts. The DNA of the CDR3 is TGTGCCTGGAAGGGATGGACAGGGAATGGTAACACTGAAGCTTTCTTT. It yields the protein CAWKGWTGNGNTEAFF. The chain employs TRBV30 and TRBJ1-1, with TRBD1 matching over 8 bases. The length of the CDR3 is 16 residues. J gave up 2 bases and V 4 bases, and 12 bases lay outside the gene matches. Germline CDR1 GTSNPN, CDR2 SVGIG (reference sequence).

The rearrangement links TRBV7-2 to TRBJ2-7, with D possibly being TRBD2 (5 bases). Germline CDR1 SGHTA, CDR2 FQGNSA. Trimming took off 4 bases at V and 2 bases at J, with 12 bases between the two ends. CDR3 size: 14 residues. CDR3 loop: CASSSSGIAYEQYF. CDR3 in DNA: TGTGCCAGCAGCTCGAGCGGAATAGCCTACGAGCAGTACTTC.

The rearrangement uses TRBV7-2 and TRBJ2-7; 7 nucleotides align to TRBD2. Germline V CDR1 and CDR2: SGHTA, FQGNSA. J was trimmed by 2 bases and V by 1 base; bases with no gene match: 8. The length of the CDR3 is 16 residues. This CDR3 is CASSLVGGSHTYEQYF. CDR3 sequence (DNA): TGTGCCAGCAGCTTAGTCGGGGGGTCACATACCTACGAGCAGTACTTC.

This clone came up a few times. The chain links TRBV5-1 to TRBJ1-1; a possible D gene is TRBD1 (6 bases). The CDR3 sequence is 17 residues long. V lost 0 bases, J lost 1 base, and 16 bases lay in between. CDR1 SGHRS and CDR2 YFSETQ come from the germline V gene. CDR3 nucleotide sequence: TGCGCCAGCAGCTTGGAGGTAAGGGGGGCCAGGAACACTGAAGCTTTCTTT. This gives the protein CASSLEVRGARNTEAFF.

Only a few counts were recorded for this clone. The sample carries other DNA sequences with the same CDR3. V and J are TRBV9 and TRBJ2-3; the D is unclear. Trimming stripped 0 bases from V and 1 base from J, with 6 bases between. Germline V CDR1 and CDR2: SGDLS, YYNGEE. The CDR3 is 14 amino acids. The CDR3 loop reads CASSVAQRTDTQYF. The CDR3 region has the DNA TGTGCCAGCAGCGTAGCTCAGCGCACAGATACGCAGTATTTT.

DNA of the CDR3: TGTGCCAGCAGCTTAGCTCAGGGGAGATTGGTGGATACGCAGTATTTT. Amino acids: CASSLAQGRLVDTQYF. J is TRBJ2-3 and V is TRBV7-8; the D gene is possibly TRBD1 (6 bases). CDR1 and CDR2 from the germline V gene are SGHVS and FQNEAQ. V dropped 0 bases and J dropped 6 bases, with 16 bases sitting between them. This CDR3 is built from 16 residues.

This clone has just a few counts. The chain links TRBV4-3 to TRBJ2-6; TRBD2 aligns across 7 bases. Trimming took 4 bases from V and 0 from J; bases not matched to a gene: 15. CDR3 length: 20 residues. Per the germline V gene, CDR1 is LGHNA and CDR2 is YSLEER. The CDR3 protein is CASSPRPPGGHSSGANVLTF. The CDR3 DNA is TGCGCCAGCAGCCCGCGCCCCCCGGGAGGACACAGCTCTGGGGCCAACGTCCTGACTTTC.

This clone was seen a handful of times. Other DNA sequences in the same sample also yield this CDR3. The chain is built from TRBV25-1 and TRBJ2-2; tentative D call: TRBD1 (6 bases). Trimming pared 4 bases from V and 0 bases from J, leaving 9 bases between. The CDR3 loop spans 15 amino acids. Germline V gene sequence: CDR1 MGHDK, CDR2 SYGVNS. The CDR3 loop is CASSVTGTNTGELFF. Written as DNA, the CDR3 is TGTGCCAGCAGTGTGACAGGCACGAACACCGGGGAGCTGTTTTTT. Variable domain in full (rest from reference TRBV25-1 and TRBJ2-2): EADIYQTPRYLVIGTGKKITLECSQTMGHDKMYWYQQDPGMELHLIHYSYGVNSTEKGDLSSESTVSRIRTEHFPLTLESARPSHTSQYLCASSVTGTNTGELFFGEGSRLTVL.

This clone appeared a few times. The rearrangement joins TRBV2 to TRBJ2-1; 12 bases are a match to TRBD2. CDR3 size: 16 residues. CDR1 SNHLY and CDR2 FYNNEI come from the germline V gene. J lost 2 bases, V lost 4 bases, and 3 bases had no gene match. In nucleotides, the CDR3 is TGTGCCAGCAGTGCCCGACTAGCGGGAGCCTACAATGAGCAGTTCTTC. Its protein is CASSARLAGAYNEQFF.

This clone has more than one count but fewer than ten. The CDR3 region has the DNA TGTGCCAGCAGCTTAACTGCTGCGGGAGCTTACAATGAGCAGTTCTTC. Translation: CASSLTAAGAYNEQFF. J is TRBJ2-1 and V is TRBV11-2; 7 nucleotides line up with TRBD2. V gave up 2 bases and J gave up 4 bases; unmatched junction bases: 8. The CDR3 is 16 residues long. In germline, CDR1 is SGHAT, CDR2 FQNNGV. Based on the CDR3 plus reference TRBV11-2 and TRBJ2-1, the full variable domain is EAGVAQSPRYKIIEKRQSVAFWCNPISGHATLYWYQQILGQGPKLLIQFQNNGVVDDSQLPKDRFSAERLKGVDSTLKIQPAKLEDSAVYLCASSLTAAGAYNEQFFGPGTRLTVL.

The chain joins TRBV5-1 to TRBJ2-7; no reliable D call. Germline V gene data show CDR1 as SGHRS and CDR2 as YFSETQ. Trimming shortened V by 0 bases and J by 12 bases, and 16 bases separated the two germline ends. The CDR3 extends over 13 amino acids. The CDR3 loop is CASSLESGPDLYF. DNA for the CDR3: TGCGCCAGCAGCTTGGAATCCGGACCCGATCTGTACTTC.